The sample holds a few counts of the clone carrying this TCR beta chain. As yet, its antigen is unknown. This entry belongs to a study of vaccination and CD4 T cells after COVID-19. The CDR3 is made up of 15 amino acids. Per germline, CDR1 SGHVS and CDR2 FQNEAQ. Trimming took off 1 base at V and 2 bases at J, with 11 bases between the two ends. The Oncomine TCR Beta short-read assay was applied to DNA of cultured CD4+ T cells. TCRdb itself ran the PCR reads through MiXCR, one entry per CDR3 protein. The sample carries about 2,800 distinct CDR3 sequences, approximately 40% recorded once. The treatment here: roughly ten-day PBMC culture with coronavirus spike peptide pools or control peptides (ViraFEST assay). One should note that the unexposed donor's CD4+ T cells were collected before the COVID-19 pandemic (2011-2018).

This TCR was sampled from a human donor in good health. The source material was CD4+ T cells from blood, cultured in vitro. The chain links TRBV7-8 to TRBJ1-2; D call uncertain. The CDR3 sequence: CASSLVSSGNYGYTF. The CDR3 DNA reads as TGTGCCAGCAGCTTAGTGTCCTCTGGAAACTATGGCTACACCTTC.